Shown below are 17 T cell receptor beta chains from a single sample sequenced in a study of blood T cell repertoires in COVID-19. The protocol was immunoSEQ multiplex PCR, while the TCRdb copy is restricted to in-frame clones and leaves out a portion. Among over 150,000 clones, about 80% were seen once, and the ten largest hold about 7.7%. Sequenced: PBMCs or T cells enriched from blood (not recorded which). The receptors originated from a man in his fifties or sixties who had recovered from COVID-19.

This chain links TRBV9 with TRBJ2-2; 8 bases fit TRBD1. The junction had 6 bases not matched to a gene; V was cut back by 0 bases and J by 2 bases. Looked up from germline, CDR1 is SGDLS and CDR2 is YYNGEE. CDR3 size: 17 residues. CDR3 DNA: TGTGCCAGCAGCGTAGTCCCAGGGGGCTATAACACCGGGGAGCTGTTTTTT. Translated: CASSVVPGGYNTGELFF. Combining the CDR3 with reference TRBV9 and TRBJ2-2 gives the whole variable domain DSGVTQTPKHLITATGQRVTLRCSPRSGDLSVYWYQQSLDQGLQFLIQYYNGEERAKGNILERFSAQQFPDLHSELNLSSLELGDSALYFCASSVVPGGYNTGELFFGEGSRLTVL.

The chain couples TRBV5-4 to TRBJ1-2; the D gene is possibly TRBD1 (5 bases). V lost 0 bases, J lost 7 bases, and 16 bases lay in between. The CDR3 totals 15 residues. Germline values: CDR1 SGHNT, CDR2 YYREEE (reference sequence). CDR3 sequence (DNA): TGTGCCAGCAGCTTGGGAGCTGGCAGGGAGGGTGGCTACACCTTC. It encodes CASSLGAGREGGYTF.

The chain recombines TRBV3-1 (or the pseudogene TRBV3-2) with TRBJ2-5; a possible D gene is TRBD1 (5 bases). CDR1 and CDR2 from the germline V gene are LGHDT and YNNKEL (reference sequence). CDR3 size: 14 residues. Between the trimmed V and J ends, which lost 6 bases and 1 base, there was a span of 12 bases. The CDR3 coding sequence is TGTGCCAGCAGGGATGGGGCCCTCCAAGAGACCCAGTACTTC. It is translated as CASRDGALQETQYF.

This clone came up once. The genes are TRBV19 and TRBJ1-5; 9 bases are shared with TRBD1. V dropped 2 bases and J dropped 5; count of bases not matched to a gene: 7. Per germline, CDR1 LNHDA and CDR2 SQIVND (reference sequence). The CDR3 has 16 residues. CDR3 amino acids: CASSIFSTGGDQPQHF. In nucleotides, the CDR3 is TGTGCCAGTAGTATATTCTCGACAGGGGGTGATCAGCCCCAGCATTTT.

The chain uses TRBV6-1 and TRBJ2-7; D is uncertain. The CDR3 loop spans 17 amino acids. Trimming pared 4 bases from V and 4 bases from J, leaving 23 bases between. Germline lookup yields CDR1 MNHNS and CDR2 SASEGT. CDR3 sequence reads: CASSASGGWPVSYEQYF. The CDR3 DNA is TGTGCCAGCAGTGCATCCGGCGGCTGGCCCGTCTCGTACGAGCAGTACTTC.

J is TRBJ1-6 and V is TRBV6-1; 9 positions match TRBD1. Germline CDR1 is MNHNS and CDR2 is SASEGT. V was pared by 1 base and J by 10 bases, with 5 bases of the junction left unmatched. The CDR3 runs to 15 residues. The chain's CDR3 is CASSEVGTGFSPLHF. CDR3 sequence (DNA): TGTGCCAGCAGTGAAGTTGGGACAGGGTTCTCACCCCTCCACTTT.

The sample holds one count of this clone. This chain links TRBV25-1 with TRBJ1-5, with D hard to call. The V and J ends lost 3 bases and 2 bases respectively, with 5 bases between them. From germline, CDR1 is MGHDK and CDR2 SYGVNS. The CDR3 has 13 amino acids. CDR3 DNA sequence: TGTGCCAGCAGTGACGGGGGCAATCAGCCCCAGCATTTT. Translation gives CASSDGGNQPQHF.

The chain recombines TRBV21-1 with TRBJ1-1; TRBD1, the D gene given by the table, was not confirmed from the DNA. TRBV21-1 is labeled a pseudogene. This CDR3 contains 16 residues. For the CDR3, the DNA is TGTGCCAGCAGCATCCCACCGGGACAATTGAACACTGAAGCTTTCTTT. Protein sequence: CASSIPPGQLNTEAFF.

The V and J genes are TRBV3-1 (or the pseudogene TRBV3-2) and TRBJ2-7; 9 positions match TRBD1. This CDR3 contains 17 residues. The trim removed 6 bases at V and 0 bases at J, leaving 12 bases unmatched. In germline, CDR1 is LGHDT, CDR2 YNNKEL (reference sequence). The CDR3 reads CASSLTGGGLPSYEQYF. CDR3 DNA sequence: TGTGCCAGCAGTCTCACAGGGGGCGGATTGCCCTCCTACGAGCAGTACTTC.

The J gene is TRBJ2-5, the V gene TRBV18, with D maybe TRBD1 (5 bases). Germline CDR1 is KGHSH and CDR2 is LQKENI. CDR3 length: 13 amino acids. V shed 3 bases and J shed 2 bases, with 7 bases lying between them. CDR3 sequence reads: CASSPQGQETQYF. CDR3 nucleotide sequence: TGTGCCAGCTCACCCCAGGGACAAGAGACCCAGTACTTC.

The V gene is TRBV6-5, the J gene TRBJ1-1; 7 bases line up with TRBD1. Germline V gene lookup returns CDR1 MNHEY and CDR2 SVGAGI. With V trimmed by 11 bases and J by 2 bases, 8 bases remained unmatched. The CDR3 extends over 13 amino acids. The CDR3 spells CAGGGPSNTEAFF. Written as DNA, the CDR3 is TGTGCCGGAGGGGGCCCATCCAACACTGAAGCTTTCTTT.

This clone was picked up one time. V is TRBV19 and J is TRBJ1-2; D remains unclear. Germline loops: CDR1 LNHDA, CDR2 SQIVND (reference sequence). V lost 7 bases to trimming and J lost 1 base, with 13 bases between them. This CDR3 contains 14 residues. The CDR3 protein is CASKAAGINYGYTF. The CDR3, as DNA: TGTGCCAGTAAGGCCGCCGGGATTAACTATGGCTACACCTTC.

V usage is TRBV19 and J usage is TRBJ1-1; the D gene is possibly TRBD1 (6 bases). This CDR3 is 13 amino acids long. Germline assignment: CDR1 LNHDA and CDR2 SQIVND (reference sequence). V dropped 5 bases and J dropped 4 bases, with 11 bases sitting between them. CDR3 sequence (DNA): TGTGCCAGTAGTTACACAGGGACCACTGAAGCTTTCTTT. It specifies CASSYTGTTEAFF.

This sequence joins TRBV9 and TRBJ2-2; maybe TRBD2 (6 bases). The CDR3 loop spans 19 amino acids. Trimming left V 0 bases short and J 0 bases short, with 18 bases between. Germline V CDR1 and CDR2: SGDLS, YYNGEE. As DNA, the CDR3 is TGTGCCAGCAGCGTAGCGGGCGGGGCGTTGGGGGCGAACACCGGGGAGCTGTTTTTT. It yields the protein CASSVAGGALGANTGELFF.

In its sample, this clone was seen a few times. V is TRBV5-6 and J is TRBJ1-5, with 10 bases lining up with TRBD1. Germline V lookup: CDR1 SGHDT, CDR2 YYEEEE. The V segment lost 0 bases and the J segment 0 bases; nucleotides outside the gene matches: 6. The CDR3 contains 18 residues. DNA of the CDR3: TGTGCCAGCAGCTTGGCCCGGGACAGGGGATATAGCAATCAGCCCCAGCATTTT. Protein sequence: CASSLARDRGYSNQPQHF.

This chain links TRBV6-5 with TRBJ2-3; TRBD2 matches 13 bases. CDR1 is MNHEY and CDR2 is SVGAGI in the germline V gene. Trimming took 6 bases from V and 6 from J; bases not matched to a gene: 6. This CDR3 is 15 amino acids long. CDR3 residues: CASSQLAGGRDTQYF. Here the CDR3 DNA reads TGTGCCAGCAGCCAACTAGCGGGGGGGCGGGATACGCAGTATTTT.

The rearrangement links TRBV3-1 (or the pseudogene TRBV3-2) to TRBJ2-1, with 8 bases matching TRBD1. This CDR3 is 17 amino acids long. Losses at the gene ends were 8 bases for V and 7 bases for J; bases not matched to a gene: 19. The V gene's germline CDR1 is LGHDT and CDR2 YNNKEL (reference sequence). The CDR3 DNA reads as TGTGCCAGCTTACTCCCATTACAGGGGGTCGGGTTAAATGAGCAGTTCTTC. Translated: CASLLPLQGVGLNEQFF.